This entry is about one TCR beta chain. This sample stems from a study of T cells in Graves' hyperthyroidism and ophthalmopathy. CDR3 length equals 15 residues. V lost 0 bases and J lost 4; bases outside the gene matches: 4. Germline CDR1 and CDR2: ENHRY and SYGVKD. Amplified regions were TCR beta CDR3 sequences from RNA transcripts. TCR CDR3 underwent first-round RT-PCR with the HTBI primer set. TCRdb ran MiXCR on the multiplex PCR reads and lists one entry per CDR3 protein. The profile shows about 49,000 distinct CDR3 sequences, roughly 56% of them singletons. The origin of this receptor is a man aged 18 to 29 with Graves' hyperthyroidism. The genes are TRBV10-3 and TRBJ2-7; 9 nucleotides align to TRBD1. The sample taken for sequencing was peripheral blood or thyroid tissue (not recorded which). The CDR3 bases are TGTGCCATCAGTGAGTCGAGACAGGGGGGATACGAGCAGTACTTC. Translated, it gives CAISESRQGGYEQYF.